These 18 T cell receptor beta chains were sequenced from one sample in a study of cytomegalovirus exposure and HLA in healthy donors. Amplification used 60 Vbeta primers and 13 Jbeta primers. The table came from immunoSEQ multiplex PCR; TCRdb's copy has only in-frame clones and leaves some out. Here the sample spans approximately 150,000 clones, approximately 82% being singletons. The specimen sequenced was PBMCs. Receptor source: a woman aged 60 to 75 in good health and CMV-seropositive.

The chain links TRBV5-1 to TRBJ2-5, with D possibly TRBD2 on 5 matching bases. CDR1 and CDR2 from the germline V gene are SGHRS and YFSETQ. Trimming took off 0 bases at V and 5 bases at J, with 11 bases between the two ends. The CDR3 length is 14 residues. CDR3 nucleotides: TGCGCCAGCAGCTTGGCTGGGAGAGGGGAGACCCAGTACTTC. This translates into CASSLAGRGETQYF.

The chain has TRBV18 and TRBJ2-1; TRBD2 matches 9 bases. V trimming: 0 bases; J trimming: 5 bases; junction bases outside the gene matches: 8. CDR1 KGHSH and CDR2 LQKENI come from the germline V gene. This CDR3 comprises 17 residues. The chain's CDR3 is CASSPPPILAGHNEQFF. As DNA, the CDR3 is TGTGCCAGCTCACCACCGCCAATCCTAGCGGGGCACAATGAGCAGTTCTTC.

In this sample, this clone turned up once. The V gene is TRBV19, the J gene TRBJ2-7, with TRBD1 matching over 8 bases. Germline V gene sequence: CDR1 LNHDA, CDR2 SQIVND (reference sequence). This CDR3 spans 14 amino acids. Trimming took 6 bases from V and 2 from J; bases not matched to a gene: 6. In DNA, the CDR3 is TGTGCCAGTAGAGCAGGGGGCGCAACCTACGAGCAGTACTTC. The encoded protein is CASRAGGATYEQYF. Filled out from reference TRBV19 and TRBJ2-7, the complete variable domain reads DGGITQSPKYLFRKEGQNVTLSCEQNLNHDAMYWYRQDPGQGLRLIYYSQIVNDFQKGDIAEGYSVSREKKESFPLTVTSAQKNPTAFYLCASRAGGATYEQYFGPGTRLTVT.

This clone came up a few times. The V and J genes are TRBV15 and TRBJ1-5; D is possibly TRBD1 (6 bases). The CDR3 is 15 residues long. V lost 4 bases and J lost 2, with 12 bases in between. The germline gives CDR1 LNHNV, CDR2 YYDKDF (reference sequence). The CDR3, as DNA: TGTGCCACCAGCACCGGACAGATCGGCAATCAGCCCCAGCATTTT. Translated, it gives CATSTGQIGNQPQHF.

The V gene is TRBV7-9, the J gene TRBJ1-2; D ambiguous. Germline loops: CDR1 SEHNR, CDR2 FQNEAQ (reference sequence). The CDR3 covers 10 residues. The V end lost 3 bases, the J end lost 12 bases, and 8 bases lay between the germline ends. CDR3 nucleotide sequence: TGTGCCAGCAGCTTTGAGGAAAACACCTTC. It specifies CASSFEENTF.

V gene TRBV13 combines with J gene TRBJ2-5; 7 bases align to TRBD1. The V and J ends lost 8 bases and 4 bases, in that order; junction bases with no gene match: 10. This CDR3 is built from 14 residues. Germline V lookup: CDR1 PRHDT, CDR2 FYEKMQ (reference sequence). The CDR3 nucleotides are TGTGCCAGCTGCATACAGGGGATCCCAGAGACCCAGTACTTC. This translates into CASCIQGIPETQYF.

As for this clone: Additional DNA sequences in this sample encode the identical CDR3. The chain links TRBV27 to TRBJ1-5, with 7 bases identical to TRBD1. Unmatched junction bases numbered 1, after V lost 3 bases and J lost 2 bases. Germline loops: CDR1 MNHEY, CDR2 SMNVEV (reference sequence). The CDR3 totals 14 residues. The CDR3 is CASSFGQGNQPQHF. As DNA, the CDR3 is TGTGCCAGCAGTTTTGGACAGGGCAATCAGCCCCAGCATTTT.

The chain carries TRBV30 and TRBJ2-5, with D possibly being TRBD2 (5 bases). The better agreement between TRBJ2-7 and the DNA end casts doubt on the J call. The CDR3 is made up of 12 amino acids. Germline CDR1 and CDR2: GTSNPN and SVGIG (reference sequence). CDR3 sequence reads: CAWSVRGAEQYF. The CDR3 region has the DNA TGTGCCTGGAGTGTACGGGGTGCCGAGCAGTACTTC.

The CDR3, as DNA: TGTGCCAGCAGCCCGGCGCAGGGAGCTAGCGGGAGGCAGGACGAGCAGTACTTC. It codes for CASSPAQGASGRQDEQYF. V and J are TRBV4-2 and TRBJ2-7; 11 positions match TRBD2. The CDR3 is made up of 18 amino acids. Germline loops: CDR1 LGHNA, CDR2 YNFKEQ. V shed 4 bases and J 5 bases; nucleotides not matched to a gene: 16.

The V gene is TRBV9, the J gene TRBJ2-1; D unclear. The CDR3 covers 13 residues. Trimming took off 0 bases at V and 5 bases at J, with 6 bases between the two ends. The germline V gene has CDR1 SGDLS and CDR2 YYNGEE. CDR3 amino acids: CASSVGNNNEQFF. DNA for the CDR3: TGTGCCAGCAGCGTAGGTAACAACAATGAGCAGTTCTTC. The variable domain in full, completed from reference TRBV9 and TRBJ2-1, reads DSGVTQTPKHLITATGQRVTLRCSPRSGDLSVYWYQQSLDQGLQFLIQYYNGEERAKGNILERFSAQQFPDLHSELNLSSLELGDSALYFCASSVGNNNEQFFGPGTRLTVL.

The rearrangement uses TRBV19 and TRBJ2-7; maybe TRBD1 (7 bases). This CDR3 has 15 amino acids. Trimming stripped 3 bases from V and 3 bases from J, with 15 bases between. Germline CDR1 is LNHDA and CDR2 is SQIVND (reference sequence). The CDR3 bases are TGTGCCAGTAGTATTGGAGGGACAGATCTCTACGAGCAGTACTTC. As protein: CASSIGGTDLYEQYF.

The V and J genes are TRBV7-8 and TRBJ2-7; D is possibly TRBD1 (5 bases). The CDR3 runs 13 residues. The germline V and J ends were trimmed by 5 bases and 2 bases, with 10 bases remaining between them. CDR1 is SGHVS, CDR2 FQNEAQ, per germline. CDR3 nucleotides: TGTGCCAGCAGCGCAGGGTCGCCCTACGAGCAGTACTTC. This translates into CASSAGSPYEQYF.

CDR3 in amino acids: CASSPKGAGTGELFF. In DNA form, the CDR3 reads TGTGCCAGCAGTCCGAAGGGGGCGGGCACCGGGGAGCTGTTTTTT. The chain links TRBV7-3 to TRBJ2-2; 7 bases match TRBD1. V was clipped by 6 bases and J by 4 bases; unmatched bases: 8. The CDR3 loop spans 15 amino acids. CDR1 SGHTA and CDR2 FQGTGA come from the germline V gene.

This clone was counted a few times. This chain links TRBV19 with TRBJ1-4; 8 bases align to TRBD1. After removal of 5 bases from V and 8 bases from J, the junction contained 10 bases not matched to a gene. The germline V gene has CDR1 LNHDA and CDR2 SQIVND (reference sequence). The CDR3 extends over 15 amino acids. CDR3: CASSPRTGRFEKLFF. Written as DNA, the CDR3 is TGTGCCAGTAGTCCCAGGACAGGGCGTTTCGAAAAACTGTTTTTT.

The rearrangement links TRBV5-1 to TRBJ2-3, with 10 nucleotides matching TRBD2. This CDR3 has 17 residues. Germline CDR1 and CDR2: SGHRS and YFSETQ. Losses at the gene ends were 0 bases for V and 3 bases for J; bases not matched to a gene: 7. The CDR3 bases are TGCGCCAGCAGCTTGGCGCCTAGCGGGAGAGGTACAGATACGCAGTATTTT. Amino acids: CASSLAPSGRGTDTQYF.

CDR3 loop: CASSVRDITGNTIYF. CDR3 bases: TGTGCCAGCAGCGTTCGGGACATCACTGGAAACACCATATATTTT. The V and J genes are TRBV9 and TRBJ1-3, with D possibly matching TRBD1 (6 bases). Trimming shortened V by 2 bases and J by 2 bases, and 11 bases separated the two germline ends. This CDR3 is built from 15 residues. Germline assignment: CDR1 SGDLS and CDR2 YYNGEE.

The chain has TRBV11-2 and TRBJ2-1; weak D call: TRBD1 (5 bases). The ends were cut back, 5 bases at V and 10 bases at J, with 18 bases in the middle. Germline V gene sequence: CDR1 SGHAT, CDR2 FQNNGV. This CDR3 is 14 amino acids long. CDR3 loop: CASSPEALGEEQFF. For the CDR3, the DNA is TGTGCCAGCAGCCCAGAGGCGTTAGGGGAAGAGCAGTTCTTC.

V usage is TRBV5-1 and J usage is TRBJ2-1; 12 bases map to TRBD2. CDR3 length: 17 amino acids. Per the germline V gene, CDR1 is SGHRS and CDR2 is YFSETQ. With V trimmed by 4 bases and J by 7 bases, 12 bases remained unmatched. CDR3: CASSRISLAGGSNEQFF. The CDR3, as DNA: TGCGCCAGCAGCCGAATCAGTCTAGCGGGAGGGTCAAATGAGCAGTTCTTC.